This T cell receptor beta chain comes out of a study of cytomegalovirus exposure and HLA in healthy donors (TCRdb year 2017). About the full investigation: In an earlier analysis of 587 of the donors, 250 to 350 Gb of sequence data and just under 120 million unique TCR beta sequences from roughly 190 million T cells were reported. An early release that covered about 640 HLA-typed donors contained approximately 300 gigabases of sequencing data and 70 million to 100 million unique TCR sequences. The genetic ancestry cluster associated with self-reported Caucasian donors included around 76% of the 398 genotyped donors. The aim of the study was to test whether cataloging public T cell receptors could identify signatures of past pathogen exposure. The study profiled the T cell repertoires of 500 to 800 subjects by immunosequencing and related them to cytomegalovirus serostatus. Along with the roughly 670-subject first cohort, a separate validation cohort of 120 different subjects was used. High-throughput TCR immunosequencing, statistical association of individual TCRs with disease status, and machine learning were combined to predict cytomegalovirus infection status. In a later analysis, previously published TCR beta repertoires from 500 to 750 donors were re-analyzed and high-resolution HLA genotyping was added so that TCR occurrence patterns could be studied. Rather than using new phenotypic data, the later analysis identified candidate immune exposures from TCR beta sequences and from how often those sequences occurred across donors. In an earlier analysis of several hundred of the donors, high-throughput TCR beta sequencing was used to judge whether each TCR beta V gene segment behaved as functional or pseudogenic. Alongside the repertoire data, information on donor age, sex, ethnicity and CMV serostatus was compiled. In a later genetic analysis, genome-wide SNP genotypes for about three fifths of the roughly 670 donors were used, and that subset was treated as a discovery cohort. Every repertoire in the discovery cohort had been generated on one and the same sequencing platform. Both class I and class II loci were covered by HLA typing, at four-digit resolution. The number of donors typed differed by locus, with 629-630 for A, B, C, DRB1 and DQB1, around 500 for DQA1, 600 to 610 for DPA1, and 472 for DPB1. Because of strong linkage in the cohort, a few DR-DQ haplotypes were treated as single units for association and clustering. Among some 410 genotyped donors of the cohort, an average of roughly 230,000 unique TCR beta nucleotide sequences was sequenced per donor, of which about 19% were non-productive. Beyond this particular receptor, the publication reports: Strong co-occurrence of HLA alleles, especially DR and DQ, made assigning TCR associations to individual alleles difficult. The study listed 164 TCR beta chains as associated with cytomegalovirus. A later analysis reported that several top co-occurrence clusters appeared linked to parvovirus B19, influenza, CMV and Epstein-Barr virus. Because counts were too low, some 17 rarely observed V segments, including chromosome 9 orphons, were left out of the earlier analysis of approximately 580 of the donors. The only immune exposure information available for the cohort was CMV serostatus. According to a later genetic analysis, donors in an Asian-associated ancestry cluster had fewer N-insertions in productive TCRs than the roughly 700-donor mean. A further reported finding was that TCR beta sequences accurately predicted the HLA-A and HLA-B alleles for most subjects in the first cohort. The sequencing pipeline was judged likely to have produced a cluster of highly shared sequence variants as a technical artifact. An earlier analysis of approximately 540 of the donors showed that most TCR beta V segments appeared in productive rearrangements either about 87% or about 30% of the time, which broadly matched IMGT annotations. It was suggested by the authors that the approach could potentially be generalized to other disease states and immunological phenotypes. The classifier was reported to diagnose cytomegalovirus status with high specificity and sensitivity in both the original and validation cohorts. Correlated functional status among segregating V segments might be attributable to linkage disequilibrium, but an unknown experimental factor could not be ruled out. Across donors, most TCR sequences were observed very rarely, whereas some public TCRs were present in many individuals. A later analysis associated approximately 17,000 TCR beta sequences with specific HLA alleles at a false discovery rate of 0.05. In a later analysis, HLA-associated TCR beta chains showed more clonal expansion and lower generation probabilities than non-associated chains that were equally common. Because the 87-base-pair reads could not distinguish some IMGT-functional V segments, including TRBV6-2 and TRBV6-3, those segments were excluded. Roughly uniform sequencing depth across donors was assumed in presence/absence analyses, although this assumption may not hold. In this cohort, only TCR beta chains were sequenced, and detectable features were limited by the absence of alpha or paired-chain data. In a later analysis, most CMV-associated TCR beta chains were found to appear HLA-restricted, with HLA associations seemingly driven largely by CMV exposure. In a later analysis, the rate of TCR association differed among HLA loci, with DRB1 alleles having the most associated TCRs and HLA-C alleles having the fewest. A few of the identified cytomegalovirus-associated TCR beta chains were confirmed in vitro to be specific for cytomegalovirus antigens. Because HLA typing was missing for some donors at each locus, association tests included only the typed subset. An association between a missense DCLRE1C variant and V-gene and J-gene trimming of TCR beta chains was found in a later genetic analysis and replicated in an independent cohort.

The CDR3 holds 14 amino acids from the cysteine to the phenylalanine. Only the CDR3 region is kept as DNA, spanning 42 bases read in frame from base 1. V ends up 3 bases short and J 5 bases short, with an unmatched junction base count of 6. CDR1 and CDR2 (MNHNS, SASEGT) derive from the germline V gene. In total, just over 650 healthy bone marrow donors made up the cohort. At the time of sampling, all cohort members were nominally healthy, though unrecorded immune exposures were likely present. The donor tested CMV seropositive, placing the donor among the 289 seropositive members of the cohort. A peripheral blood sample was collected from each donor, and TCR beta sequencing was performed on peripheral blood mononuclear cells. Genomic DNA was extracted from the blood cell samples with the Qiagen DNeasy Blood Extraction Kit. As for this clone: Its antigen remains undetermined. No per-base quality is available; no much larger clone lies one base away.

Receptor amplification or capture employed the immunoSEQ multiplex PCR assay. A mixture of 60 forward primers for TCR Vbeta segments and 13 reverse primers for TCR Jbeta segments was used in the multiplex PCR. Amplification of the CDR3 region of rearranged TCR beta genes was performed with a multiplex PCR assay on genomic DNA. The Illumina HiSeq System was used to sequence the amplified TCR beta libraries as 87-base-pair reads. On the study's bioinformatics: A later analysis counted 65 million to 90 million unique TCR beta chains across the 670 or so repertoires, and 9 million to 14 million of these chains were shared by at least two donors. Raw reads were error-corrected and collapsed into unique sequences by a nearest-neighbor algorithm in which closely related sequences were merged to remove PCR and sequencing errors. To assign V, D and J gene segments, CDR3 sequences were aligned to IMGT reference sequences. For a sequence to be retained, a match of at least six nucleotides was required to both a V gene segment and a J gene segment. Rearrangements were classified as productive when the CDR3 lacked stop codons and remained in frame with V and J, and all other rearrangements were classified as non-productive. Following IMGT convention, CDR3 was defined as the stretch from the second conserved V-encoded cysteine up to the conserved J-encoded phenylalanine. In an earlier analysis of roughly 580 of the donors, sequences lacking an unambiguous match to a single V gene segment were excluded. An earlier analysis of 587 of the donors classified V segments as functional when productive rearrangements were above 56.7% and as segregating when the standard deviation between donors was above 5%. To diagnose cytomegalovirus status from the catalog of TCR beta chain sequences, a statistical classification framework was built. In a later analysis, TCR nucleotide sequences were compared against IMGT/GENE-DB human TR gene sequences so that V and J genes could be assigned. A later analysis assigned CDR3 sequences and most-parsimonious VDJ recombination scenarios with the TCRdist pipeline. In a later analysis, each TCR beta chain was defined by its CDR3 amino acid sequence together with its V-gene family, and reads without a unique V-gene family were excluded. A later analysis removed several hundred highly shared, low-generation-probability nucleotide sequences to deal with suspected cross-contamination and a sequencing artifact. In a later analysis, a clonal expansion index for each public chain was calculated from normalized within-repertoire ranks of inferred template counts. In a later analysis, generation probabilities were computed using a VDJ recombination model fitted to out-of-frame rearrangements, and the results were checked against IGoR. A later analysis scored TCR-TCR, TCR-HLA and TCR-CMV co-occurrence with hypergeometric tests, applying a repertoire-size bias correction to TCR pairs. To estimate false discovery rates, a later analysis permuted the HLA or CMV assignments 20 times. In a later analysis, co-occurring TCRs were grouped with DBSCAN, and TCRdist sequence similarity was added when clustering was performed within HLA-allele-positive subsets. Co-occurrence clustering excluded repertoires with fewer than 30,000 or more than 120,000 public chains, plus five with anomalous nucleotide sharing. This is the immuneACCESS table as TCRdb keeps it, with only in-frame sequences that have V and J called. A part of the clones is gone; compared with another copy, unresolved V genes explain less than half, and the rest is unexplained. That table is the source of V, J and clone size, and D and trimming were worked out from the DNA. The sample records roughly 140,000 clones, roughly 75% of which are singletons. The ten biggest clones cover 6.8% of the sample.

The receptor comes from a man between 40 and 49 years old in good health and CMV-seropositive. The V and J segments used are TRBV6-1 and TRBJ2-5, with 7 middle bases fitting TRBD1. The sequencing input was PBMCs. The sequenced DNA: TGTGCCAGCAGTGAGGGGACAGCATTGGAGACCCAGTACTTC. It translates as CASSEGTALETQYF.